The 5 T cell receptor beta chains below all came from one sample that was sequenced in a study of shared clonotypes between healthy human individuals. CD45RO-negative cells were positively selected for CCR7, leaving out terminally differentiated effector memory CD45RA+ cells. The protocol was immunoSEQ multiplex PCR, while the TCRdb copy is restricted to in-frame clones and leaves out a portion. This sample carries millions of clones, more than 85% of them seen once, and the ten largest clones take over 1.5%. The sequenced sample consisted of naive CD8+ T cells from PBMCs. The receptor set was obtained from a man between 18 and 35 years old in good health. Some clones in this sample may be carry-over from other donors' samples.

The genes are TRBV9 and TRBJ1-2; unclear D gene. CDR3 length: 14 residues. V was clipped by 0 bases and J by 1 base, with 7 bases between them. CDR1 and CDR2 from the germline V gene are SGDLS and YYNGEE. CDR3 bases: TGTGCCAGCAGCGTAGAGTTGGGTAACTATGGCTACACCTTC. Its translation is CASSVELGNYGYTF.

The V and J genes are TRBV9 and TRBJ2-2; the D is unclear. Germline V gene lookup returns CDR1 SGDLS and CDR2 YYNGEE. The CDR3 totals 16 residues. V was shortened by 4 bases and J by 4 bases, with 17 bases between the two germline ends. The CDR3 protein is CASSPVIGGSTGELFF. CDR3 coding DNA: TGTGCCAGCAGCCCAGTGATCGGCGGTAGCACCGGGGAGCTGTTTTTT.

This clone has a single count. This chain uses TRBV9 with TRBJ2-7; a possible D gene is TRBD1 (5 bases). Trimming left V 0 bases short and J 5 bases short, with 12 bases between. Germline V gene data show CDR1 as SGDLS and CDR2 as YYNGEE. The CDR3 consists of 14 residues. The CDR3 nucleotides are TGTGCCAGCAGCGTAGCAGGGCCGACGAACGAGCAGTACTTC. This encodes CASSVAGPTNEQYF.

The V and J genes are TRBV7-9 and TRBJ2-7; tentative D call: TRBD1 (6 bases). The CDR3 length is 16 residues. Germline CDR1 SEHNR, CDR2 FQNEAQ (reference sequence). Trimming pared 6 bases from V and 6 bases from J, leaving 24 bases between. The CDR3 reads CASSPGAPGVSAEQYF. The CDR3 nucleotides are TGTGCCAGCAGTCCAGGGGCGCCCGGGGTGTCCGCCGAGCAGTACTTC.

CDR3 residues: CASSSVGGYNEQFF. In nucleotides, the CDR3 is TGCGCCAGCAGCTCGGTAGGGGGCTACAATGAGCAGTTCTTC. The gene calls are TRBV5-1 and TRBJ2-1; a weak D match, TRBD1 (6 bases). The V gene's germline CDR1 is SGHRS and CDR2 YFSETQ. Trimming shortened V by 3 bases and J by 3 bases, and 10 bases separated the two germline ends. The CDR3 runs to 14 residues. Drawing the rest from reference TRBV5-1 and TRBJ2-1, the complete variable domain is KAGVTQTPRYLIKTRGQQVTLSCSPISGHRSVSWYQQTPGQGLQFLFEYFSETQRNKGNFPGRFSGRQFSNSRSEMNVSTLELGDSALYLCASSSVGGYNEQFFGPGTRLTVL.